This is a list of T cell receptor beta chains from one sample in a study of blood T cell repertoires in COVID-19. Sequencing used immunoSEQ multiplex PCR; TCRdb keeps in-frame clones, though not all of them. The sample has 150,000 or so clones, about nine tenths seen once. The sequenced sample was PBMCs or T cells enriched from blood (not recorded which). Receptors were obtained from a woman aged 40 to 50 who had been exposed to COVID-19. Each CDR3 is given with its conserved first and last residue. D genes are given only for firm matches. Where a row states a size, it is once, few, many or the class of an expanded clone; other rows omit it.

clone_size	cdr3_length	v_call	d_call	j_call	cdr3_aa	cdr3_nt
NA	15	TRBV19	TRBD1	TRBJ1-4	CASSTSGTGNEKLFF	TGTGCCAGTAGTACCTCCGGGACAGGGAATGAAAAACTGTTTTTT
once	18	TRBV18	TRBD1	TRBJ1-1	CASSRTKPGQLMNTEAFF	TGTGCCAGCTCACGCACTAAGCCGGGACAGCTTATGAACACTGAAGCTTTCTTT
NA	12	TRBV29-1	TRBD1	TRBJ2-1	CSVRGQGALQFF	TGCAGCGTGAGGGGCCAGGGGGCCTTGCAGTTCTTC
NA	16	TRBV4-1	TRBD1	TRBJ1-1	CASSPTRQGGLTEAFF	TGCGCCAGCAGCCCAACCAGACAGGGCGGGTTAACTGAAGCTTTCTTT
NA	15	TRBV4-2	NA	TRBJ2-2	CASSQGGAYNGELFF	TGTGCCAGCAGCCAGGGGGGGGCCTATAACGGGGAGCTGTTTTTT
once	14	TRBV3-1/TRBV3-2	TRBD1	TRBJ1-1	CASSPDRVKTEAFF	TGTGCCAGCAGCCCGGACAGGGTTAAGACTGAAGCTTTCTTT
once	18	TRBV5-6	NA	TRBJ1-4	CASSLFGTLTATNEKLFF	TGTGCCAGCAGCTTGTTTGGGACACTGACTGCAACTAATGAAAAACTGTTTTTT
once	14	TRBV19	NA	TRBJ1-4	CASSITSTNEKLFF	TGTGCCAGTAGTATCACATCAACTAATGAAAAACTGTTTTTT
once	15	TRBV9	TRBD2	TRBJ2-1	CASSVEPGLNNEQFF	TGTGCCAGCAGCGTAGAACCGGGACTAAACAATGAGCAGTTCTTC
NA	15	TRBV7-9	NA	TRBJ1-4	CASSFDTATNEKLFF	TGTGCCAGCAGCTTCGACACAGCAACTAATGAAAAACTGTTTTTT
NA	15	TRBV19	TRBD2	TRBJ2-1	CASSPGTSGGIEQFF	TGTGCCAGTAGTCCCGGGACTAGCGGGGGGATTGAGCAGTTCTTC
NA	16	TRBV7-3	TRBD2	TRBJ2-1	CASSFSGLAGYNEQFF	TGTGCCAGCAGCTTTTCGGGACTAGCGGGGTACAATGAGCAGTTCTTC
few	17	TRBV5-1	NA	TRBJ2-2	CASSFRRGSANTGELFF	TGCGCCAGCAGCTTTAGAAGGGGAAGTGCGAACACCGGGGAGCTGTTTTTT
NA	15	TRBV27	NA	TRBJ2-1	CATPISRTNYNEQFF	TGTGCCACCCCCATAAGTAGGACAAATTACAATGAGCAGTTCTTC
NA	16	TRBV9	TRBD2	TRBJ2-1	CASSATGTSGSNEQFF	TGTGCCAGCAGCGCCACCGGGACTAGCGGGAGCAATGAGCAGTTCTTC
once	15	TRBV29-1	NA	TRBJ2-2	CSVPTGLTNTGELFF	TGCAGCGTCCCAACAGGGCTTACGAACACCGGGGAGCTGTTTTTT
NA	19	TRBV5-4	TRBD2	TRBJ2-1	CASSSPSVAGVLGYNEQFF	TGTGCCAGCAGCTCACCTTCGGTAGCGGGAGTGCTCGGTTACAATGAGCAGTTCTTC
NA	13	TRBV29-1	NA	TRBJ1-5	CSVSVGEGQPQHF	TGCAGCGTTTCGGTGGGGGAGGGGCAGCCCCAGCATTTT
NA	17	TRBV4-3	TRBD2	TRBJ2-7	CASSQELVAGSFDEQYF	TGCGCCAGCAGCCAAGAGCTGGTAGCGGGAAGCTTCGACGAGCAGTACTTC
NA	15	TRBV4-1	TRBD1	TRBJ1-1	CASSQQTGGNTEAFF	TGCGCCAGCAGCCAACAGACAGGGGGCAACACTGAAGCTTTCTTT